This TCR beta chain derives from a study of cytomegalovirus exposure and HLA in healthy donors. The overall study: The approximately 130 validation repertoires matched the 500 to 750 first-cohort repertoires in platform, a later analysis reported.

Points from the study as a whole: Testing in vitro showed a few CMV-associated chains specific for CMV antigens. Using the classifier, cytomegalovirus status was reportedly diagnosed with high specificity and sensitivity.

About this clone itself: Its antigen is unknown.

There are 13 residues in the CDR3. The germline V gene encodes CDR1 SGHAT and CDR2 FQNNGV. TCRdb's copy holds only in-frame clones and misses some; the assay was immunoSEQ multiplex PCR. The sample lists about 360,000 clones; roughly 88% were seen once. The receptor's source is a young woman in good health and CMV-seronegative. The V and J genes are TRBV11-2 and TRBJ1-4; the D gene is possibly TRBD1 (5 bases). Sequencing was performed on PBMCs. CDR3 sequence: CATESGDNEKLFF. DNA of the CDR3: TGTGCGACTGAGTCGGGGGATAATGAAAAACTGTTTTTT.